This entry lists 32 T cell receptor beta chains sequenced from one sample in a study of cytomegalovirus exposure and HLA in healthy donors. Amplification used 60 Vbeta primers and 13 Jbeta primers. The protocol was immunoSEQ multiplex PCR, while the TCRdb copy is restricted to in-frame clones and leaves out a portion. The data contain over 150,000 clones, 80% to 85% of them seen just once; the ten biggest clones take up 1.6%. The specimen was PBMCs. The receptors here all came from a man between 50 and 59 years old in good health and CMV-seronegative.

The chain links TRBV7-2 to TRBJ1-6; D is unclear. The CDR3 has 13 amino acids. The V gene lost 0 bases and the J gene lost 10 bases, with 7 bases spanning the gap. Germline loops: CDR1 SGHTA, CDR2 FQGNSA. The CDR3 spells CASSLAAVSPLHF. In DNA form, the CDR3 reads TGTGCCAGCAGCTTAGCTGCAGTCTCACCCCTCCACTTT.

About this clone itself: This specimen includes other DNA sequences encoding the same CDR3. CDR3 amino acids: CASSPGGETQYF. The DNA of the CDR3 is TGTGCCAGCTCACCGGGAGGAGAGACCCAGTACTTC. The chain carries TRBV18 and TRBJ2-5, with D perhaps matching TRBD2 (6 bases). Trimming cost V 3 bases and J 4 bases, with 6 bases left between them. Germline CDR1 is KGHSH and CDR2 is LQKENI. The CDR3 spans 12 residues.

The V gene is TRBV11-2, the J gene TRBJ2-5; 7 bases fit TRBD2. Germline V gives CDR1 SGHAT, CDR2 FQNNGV. CDR3 length equals 15 residues. V was clipped by 5 bases and J by 6 bases; unmatched bases: 12. The CDR3 loop is CASSPGEAGLQTQYF. The CDR3 nucleotides are TGTGCCAGCAGCCCCGGGGAAGCGGGGCTACAGACCCAGTACTTC.

The chain is built from TRBV4-2 and TRBJ2-3; weak D call: TRBD2 (5 bases). Trimming took 1 base from V and 0 from J, leaving 5 bases between them. The CDR3 spans 14 residues. CDR1 and CDR2 (germline): LGHNA, YNFKEQ. This CDR3 reads CASSQAGSTDTQYF. DNA of the CDR3: TGTGCCAGCAGCCAAGCGGGGAGCACAGATACGCAGTATTTT.

This chain uses TRBV15 with TRBJ1-5; weak D call: TRBD1 (6 bases). The CDR3 extends over 15 amino acids. V lost 1 base and J 4 bases, leaving 11 bases between the germline ends. The germline CDR1 and CDR2 sequences are LNHNV and YYDKDF (reference sequence). Here the CDR3 DNA reads TGTGCCACCAGCAGAGCGGACAGAGTGAATCAGCCCCAGCATTTT. Its protein product is CATSRADRVNQPQHF.

The J gene is TRBJ2-3, the V gene TRBV10-3, with 14 bases matching TRBD2. V trimming: 3 bases; J trimming: 11 bases; junction bases outside the gene matches: 10. Germline-derived CDR1 and CDR2 are ENHRY and SYGVKD. This CDR3 spans 16 amino acids. Here the CDR3 DNA reads TGTGCCATCAGTGATTATGGGACTAGCGGGAGTTCCGGGCAGTATTTT. Translation gives CAISDYGTSGSSGQYF.

This chain connects TRBV5-6 to TRBJ2-1; D perhaps matches TRBD2 (6 bases). Germline V gene lookup returns CDR1 SGHDT and CDR2 YYEEEE. V was shortened by 0 bases and J by 0 bases, with 10 bases between the two germline ends. CDR3 size: 16 residues. This CDR3 is CASSLADGSSYNEQFF. The CDR3 nucleotides read TGTGCCAGCAGCTTGGCCGACGGGAGCTCCTACAATGAGCAGTTCTTC.

The chain links TRBV9 to TRBJ2-1; TRBD2 agrees at 7 bases. CDR3 length equals 17 residues. V was pared by 4 bases and J by 0 bases, with 10 bases of the junction left unmatched. In germline, CDR1 is SGDLS, CDR2 YYNGEE. The CDR3 nucleotides are TGTGCCAGCAGCCCCCTTTTAAGCGGGATCTCCTACAATGAGCAGTTCTTC. This sequence encodes CASSPLLSGISYNEQFF.

This clone appeared a single time. The rearrangement joins TRBV19 to TRBJ1-1; D gene uncertain. Deletions cut 4 bases from V and 1 base from J, with 13 bases between. The germline CDR1 and CDR2 sequences are LNHDA and SQIVND (reference sequence). CDR3 length: 15 residues. The CDR3 region is CASSTSRPTNTEAFF. CDR3 bases: TGTGCCAGTAGTACCTCGCGGCCCACGAACACTGAAGCTTTCTTT. Full variable domain (outside the CDR3, taken from reference TRBV19 and TRBJ1-1): DGGITQSPKYLFRKEGQNVTLSCEQNLNHDAMYWYRQDPGQGLRLIYYSQIVNDFQKGDIAEGYSVSREKKESFPLTVTSAQKNPTAFYLCASSTSRPTNTEAFFGQGTRLTVV.

The chain has TRBV27 and TRBJ1-1, with 8 bases lining up with TRBD1. The J segment lost 3 bases and the V segment lost 1 base, leaving 10 bases of the junction unmatched. Germline CDR1 and CDR2: MNHEY and SMNVEV (reference sequence). This CDR3 is built from 17 residues. The CDR3 is CASSLFGPGGAYTEAFF. DNA of the CDR3: TGTGCCAGCAGTTTATTTGGGCCAGGGGGCGCTTACACTGAAGCTTTCTTT.

This clone was counted between two and nine times. At one of its ends the junction is not consistent with the germline gene, which may arise from a read error. V usage is TRBV4-1 and J usage is TRBJ2-1; 7 nucleotides match TRBD2. This CDR3 comprises 14 residues. Germline V gene data show CDR1 as MGHRA and CDR2 as YSYEKL. CDR3 nucleotides: TGCGCCAGCAGCCAAGGACGGGCGGCGGGGGTCTTAGTCTTC. Its translation: CASSQGRAAGVLVF.

The rearrangement uses TRBV27 and TRBJ1-2; TRBD1 is a possible D gene (5 bases). From germline, CDR1 is MNHEY and CDR2 SMNVEV (reference sequence). This CDR3 has 15 residues. The V end was cut by 3 bases, the J end by 5 bases, with 16 bases between. CDR3 DNA sequence: TGTGCCAGCAGTTTTTCTAGGGGTTTTGCATATGGCTACACCTTC. Protein sequence: CASSFSRGFAYGYTF.

The V call is TRBV15, the J call TRBJ2-7; TRBD2 might be the D (5 bases). The CDR3 length is 13 residues. Germline lookup yields CDR1 LNHNV and CDR2 YYDKDF (reference sequence). The V gene lost 0 bases and the J gene lost 3 bases, with 6 bases spanning the gap. The CDR3 nucleotides read TGTGCCACCAGCAGAGACGGGGTCTACGAGCAGTACTTC. Amino acid sequence: CATSRDGVYEQYF.

Regarding this clone: The junction and the germline gene differ at one end; a read error may be behind it. Other DNA variants within this sample encode the same CDR3. This chain uses TRBV18 with TRBJ1-1; TRBD1 might be the D (6 bases). This CDR3 contains 15 residues. The V gene's germline CDR1 is KGHSH and CDR2 LQKENI. CDR3 sequence (DNA): TGTGCCAGCTCCCTTTGGGACACCGAGAACACTGAAGCTTTTTTT. Protein: CASSLWDTENTEAFF.

The CDR3 protein is CASSSQVGDSNSPLHF. The DNA for the CDR3 is TGTGCCAGCAGCTCGCAGGTGGGGGACAGTAATTCACCCCTCCACTTT. The V and J genes are TRBV7-8 and TRBJ1-6, with TRBD1 matching over 7 bases. Losses at the gene ends were 4 bases for V and 6 bases for J; bases not matched to a gene: 9. Germline lookup yields CDR1 SGHVS and CDR2 FQNEAQ. The CDR3 has 16 residues.

This chain links TRBV7-8 with TRBJ2-7; 9 bases line up with TRBD1. In germline, CDR1 is SGHVS, CDR2 FQNEAQ. The CDR3 is 17 residues long. J was trimmed by 3 bases and V by 0 bases; bases with no gene match: 9. CDR3 sequence: CASSLARFVGQGYEQYF. The CDR3 nucleotides read TGTGCCAGCAGCTTAGCGCGTTTTGTGGGACAGGGCTACGAGCAGTACTTC.

The chain combines TRBV6-1 with TRBJ2-7; the match to TRBD2 covers 10 bases. The CDR3 spans 14 residues. V dropped 10 bases and J dropped 2; count of bases not matched to a gene: 8. Per the germline V gene, CDR1 is MNHNS and CDR2 is SASEGT. CDR3 DNA sequence: TGTGCCACTTACGAAGCGGGAGGGCCCTACGAGCAGTACTTC. It is translated as CATYEAGGPYEQYF.

The genes are TRBV6-5 and TRBJ1-5; TRBD1 agrees at 7 bases. Germline CDR1 is MNHEY and CDR2 is SVGAGI. Losses at the gene ends were 7 bases for V and 3 bases for J; bases not matched to a gene: 9. There are 15 residues in the CDR3. CDR3 region: CASIKGQSYNQPQHF. In DNA, the CDR3 is TGTGCCAGCATCAAGGGACAGAGTTACAATCAGCCCCAGCATTTT.

The genes are TRBV30 and TRBJ1-2; a possible D gene is TRBD1 (6 bases). Trimming left V 4 bases short and J 7 bases short, with 22 bases between. The CDR3 sequence is 15 residues long. Germline CDR1 and CDR2: GTSNPN and SVGIG (reference sequence). The CDR3 here is CAWIPWTEFPGGYTF. CDR3 DNA sequence: TGTGCCTGGATCCCCTGGACAGAATTCCCGGGTGGCTACACCTTC.

Only one count was recorded for this clone. The chain couples TRBV18 to TRBJ2-5, with D perhaps TRBD2 (5 bases). Between the trimmed V and J ends, which lost 3 bases and 3 bases, there was a span of 11 bases. Germline CDR1 and CDR2: KGHSH and LQKENI. CDR3 length: 14 residues. CDR3 nucleotides: TGTGCCAGCTCACCTTACACGGGGAAAGAGACCCAGTACTTC. It translates to CASSPYTGKETQYF.

V gene TRBV18 combines with J gene TRBJ2-3, with 7 nucleotides matching TRBD2. There are 16 residues in the CDR3. In germline, CDR1 is KGHSH, CDR2 LQKENI. The ends lost 2 bases at V and 6 bases at J; junction bases unmatched: 11. As DNA, the CDR3 is TGTGCCAGCTCACCATGGGCGGGAGATGGGGGGGATACGCAGTATTTT. Translation gives CASSPWAGDGGDTQYF.

This clone was observed a handful of times. The rearrangement uses TRBV7-9 and TRBJ2-1; no reliable D call. CDR1 and CDR2 from the germline V gene are SEHNR and FQNEAQ (reference sequence). CDR3 size: 11 residues. V was clipped by 4 bases and J by 10 bases, with 8 bases between them. CDR3 in amino acids: CASSSLGEQFF. The CDR3 DNA follows: TGTGCCAGCAGCTCCCTAGGCGAGCAGTTCTTC.

The chain combines TRBV6-5 with TRBJ2-3; perhaps TRBD1 as D (6 bases). V was pared by 6 bases and J by 10 bases, with 20 bases between. The CDR3 spans 14 residues. CDR1 and CDR2 from the germline V gene are MNHEY and SVGAGI. The CDR3 here is CASSKGTPPVPQYF. CDR3 DNA sequence: TGTGCCAGCAGCAAGGGGACACCACCCGTTCCGCAGTATTTT.

This CDR3 reads CASSIGTGNEQYF. CDR3 nucleotide sequence: TGTGCCAGCAGCATCGGGACAGGGAACGAGCAGTACTTC. V and J are TRBV7-2 and TRBJ2-7; the match to TRBD1 covers 9 bases. The CDR3 sequence is 13 residues long. Unmatched junction bases numbered 4, after V lost 5 bases and J lost 5 bases. Germline CDR1 reads SGHTA; CDR2 reads FQGNSA. The full variable domain, its missing parts supplied by reference TRBV7-2 and TRBJ2-7, is GAGVSQSPSNKVTEKGKDVELRCDPISGHTALYWYRQSLGQGLEFLIYFQGNSAPDKSGLPSDRFSAERTGGSVSTLTIQRTQQEDSAVYLCASSIGTGNEQYFGPGTRLTVT.

The chain carries TRBV9 and TRBJ2-2; 11 bases map to TRBD1. Germline CDR1 and CDR2: SGDLS and YYNGEE. CDR3 length equals 18 residues. V trimming: 3 bases; J trimming: 4 bases; junction bases outside the gene matches: 11. The CDR3 nucleotides read TGTGCCAGCAGCGCACCCAGGACAGGGGGCGTCGGCACCGGGGAGCTGTTTTTT. The encoded protein is CASSAPRTGGVGTGELFF.

The chain has TRBV9 and TRBJ2-7; D is unresolved. V lost 0 bases and J 0 bases, leaving 10 bases between the germline ends. Germline V gives CDR1 SGDLS, CDR2 YYNGEE. CDR3 length equals 15 residues. CDR3 nucleotide sequence: TGTGCCAGCAGCGTAGCCGGCGGCAGCTCCTACGAGCAGTACTTC. It specifies CASSVAGGSSYEQYF. Filled out from reference TRBV9 and TRBJ2-7, the complete variable domain reads DSGVTQTPKHLITATGQRVTLRCSPRSGDLSVYWYQQSLDQGLQFLIQYYNGEERAKGNILERFSAQQFPDLHSELNLSSLELGDSALYFCASSVAGGSSYEQYFGPGTRLTVT.

The gene calls are TRBV19 and TRBJ1-6, with a tentative D call TRBD1 (5 bases). This CDR3 has 15 amino acids. V was cut by 1 base and J by 7 bases, with 11 bases left in between. CDR1 LNHDA and CDR2 SQIVND come from the germline V gene (reference sequence). As DNA, the CDR3 is TGTGCCAGTAGTATAGGGACATCGCCGAATTCACCCCTCCACTTT. Translating it yields CASSIGTSPNSPLHF.

The J gene is TRBJ1-1, the V gene TRBV19; D unresolved. V lost 4 bases and J lost 0, with 6 bases in between. In germline, CDR1 is LNHDA, CDR2 SQIVND (reference sequence). CDR3 size: 13 residues. In DNA, the CDR3 is TGTGCCAGTAGTAGCGGTTTGAACACTGAAGCTTTCTTT. Translating it yields CASSSGLNTEAFF.

The rearrangement joins TRBV7-3 to TRBJ2-7, with a possible D match to TRBD2 (7 bases). Germline lookup yields CDR1 SGHTA and CDR2 FQGTGA. V gave up 0 bases and J gave up 3 bases, with 12 bases separating them. CDR3 length equals 15 residues. CDR3 protein: CASSLTGGGNYEQYF. For the CDR3, the DNA is TGTGCCAGCAGCTTAACGGGCGGGGGCAACTACGAGCAGTACTTC.

This chain connects TRBV19 to TRBJ2-1; no clear D. CDR3 size: 13 residues. Germline-derived CDR1 and CDR2 are LNHDA and SQIVND (reference sequence). V shed 6 bases and J shed 2 bases, with 8 bases lying between them. CDR3 residues: CASRQSAYNEQFF. In DNA form, the CDR3 reads TGTGCCAGTAGGCAATCAGCCTACAATGAGCAGTTCTTC.

The V and J genes are TRBV5-1 and TRBJ1-4; 9 bases are shared with TRBD1. The CDR3 runs 15 residues. J lost 5 bases, V lost 7 bases, and 9 bases had no gene match. Germline CDR1 and CDR2: SGHRS and YFSETQ. CDR3 in DNA: TGCGCCAGCCGGACTTCCGGGACAGGGAATGAAAAACTGTTTTTT. Amino acid sequence: CASRTSGTGNEKLFF.

J is TRBJ2-1 and V is TRBV19, with 15 bases aligning to TRBD2. Germline trimming cut 0 bases from V and 7 bases from J; bases unmatched to any gene: 10. Germline V gene data show CDR1 as LNHDA and CDR2 as SQIVND (reference sequence). CDR3 length: 19 amino acids. CDR3 nucleotides: TGTGCCAGTAGTATAGAAGGACTAGCGGGAGGGCCAAGTCGAAATGAGCAGTTCTTC. Its protein product is CASSIEGLAGGPSRNEQFF.